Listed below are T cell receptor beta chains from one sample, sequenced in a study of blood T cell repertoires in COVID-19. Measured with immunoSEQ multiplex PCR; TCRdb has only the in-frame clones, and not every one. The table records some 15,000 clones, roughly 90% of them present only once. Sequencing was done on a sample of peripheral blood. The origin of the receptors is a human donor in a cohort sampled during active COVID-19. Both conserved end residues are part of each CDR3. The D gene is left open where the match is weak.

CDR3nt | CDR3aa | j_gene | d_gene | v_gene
TGTGCCAGCAGTGACGGACAGGGGAATGGCTACACCTTC | CASSDGQGNGYTF | TRBJ1-2 | TRBD1 | TRBV6-1
TGTGCCAGCAGCCAGACGGGACATCTCAATGAGCAGTTCTTC | CASSQTGHLNEQFF | TRBJ2-1 | - | TRBV5-4
TGTGCCAGCAGCCCCGGGGACTACGAGCAGTACTTC | CASSPGDYEQYF | TRBJ2-7 | - | TRBV11-2
TGTGCCAGCAGTTTACGAGGGTTTATGGCCGGGGAGCTGTTTTTT | CASSLRGFMAGELFF | TRBJ2-2 | - | TRBV27
TGCGCCAGCAGCCAATTAAGCGGGAGCACAGATACGCAGTATTTT | CASSQLSGSTDTQYF | TRBJ2-3 | - | TRBV4-3
TGCGCCAGCAGCGAGGAGCGGAGATCCTACAATGAGCAGTTCTTC | CASSEERRSYNEQFF | TRBJ2-1 | - | TRBV5-1
TGTGCCAGCTCACCAGTGGGGGGTGTCATTCAGTACTTC | CASSPVGGVIQYF | TRBJ2-4 | - | TRBV18
TGCGCCAGCAGCTTGGGTCCGGGGAACACTGAAGCTTTCTTT | CASSLGPGNTEAFF | TRBJ1-1 | - | TRBV5-1
TGTGCCAGCAGTGGGGGGATACCTAGAGCCGGGGAGCTGTTTTTT | CASSGGIPRAGELFF | TRBJ2-2 | - | TRBV5-8
TGTGCCAGCAGTTACTCAGGAACTAGCGGGTTAGAGACCCAGTACTTC | CASSYSGTSGLETQYF | TRBJ2-5 | TRBD2 | TRBV6-5
TGTGCCAGCATGGGGACAGGACAGGGCCTCTCCTACAATGAGCAGTTCTTC | CASMGTGQGLSYNEQFF | TRBJ2-1 | TRBD1 | TRBV27